This T cell receptor beta chain was retrieved from a study of OX40 agonist ivuxolimab in advanced cancers. V lost 4 bases and J lost 7, with 23 bases in between. Germline CDR1 and CDR2: SGHDT and YYEEEE. This CDR3 is built from 16 residues. As to this clone: Antigen unknown.

Produced via immunoSEQ multiplex PCR; TCRdb's table is partial and in-frame only. The profile shows tens of thousands of clones, approximately 90% of them singletons. Overall study results and limits: In the 0.1 to 3.0 mg/kg range, CD4+ and CD8+ blood T cells had expanded clonally by week 6. Relative to CD4+ cells, CD8+ T cells on average had more expanded clones.

V is TRBV5-6 and J is TRBJ1-2; no definite D call. The clonotype originates from an adult with an advanced solid tumor such as melanoma, head and neck, liver or kidney cancer. The sequencing used CD4+ or CD8+ T cells sorted from blood, collected in a trial of the OX40 agonist ivuxolimab. Here the CDR3 DNA reads TGTGCCAGCAGCATGTTCACCCTTGCCCTAAAGGGTGGCTACACCTTC. It specifies CASSMFTLALKGGYTF.